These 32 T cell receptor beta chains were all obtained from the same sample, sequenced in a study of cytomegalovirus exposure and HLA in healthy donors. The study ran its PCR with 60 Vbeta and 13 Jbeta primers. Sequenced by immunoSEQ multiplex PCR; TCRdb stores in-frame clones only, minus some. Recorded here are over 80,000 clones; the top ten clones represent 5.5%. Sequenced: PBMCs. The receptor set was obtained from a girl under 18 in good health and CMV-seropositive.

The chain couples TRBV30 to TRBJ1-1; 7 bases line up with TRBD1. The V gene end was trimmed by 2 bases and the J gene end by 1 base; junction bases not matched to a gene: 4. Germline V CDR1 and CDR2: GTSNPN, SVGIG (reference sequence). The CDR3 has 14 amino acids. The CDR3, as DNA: TGTGCCTGGAGTAGCGAGGGGGCGAACACTGAAGCTTTCTTT. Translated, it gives CAWSSEGANTEAFF.

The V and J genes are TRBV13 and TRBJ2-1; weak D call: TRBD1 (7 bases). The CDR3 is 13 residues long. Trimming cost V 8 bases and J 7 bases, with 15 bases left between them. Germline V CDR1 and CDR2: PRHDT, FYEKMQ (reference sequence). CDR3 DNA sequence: TGTGCCAGCGGATCAGGGGGGAGGAATGAGCAGTTCTTC. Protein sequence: CASGSGGRNEQFF.

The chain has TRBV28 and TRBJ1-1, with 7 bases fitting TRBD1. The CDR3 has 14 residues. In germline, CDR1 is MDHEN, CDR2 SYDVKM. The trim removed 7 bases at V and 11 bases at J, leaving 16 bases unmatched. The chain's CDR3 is CASIRDRPGGTAFF. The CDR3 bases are TGTGCCAGCATCCGCGATCGGCCAGGGGGGACGGCTTTCTTT.

CDR3 loop: CASSLEHVTGFSYNEQFF. DNA for the CDR3: TGTGCCAGCAGCTTAGAGCACGTGACAGGGTTTTCCTACAATGAGCAGTTCTTC. V is TRBV7-2 and J is TRBJ2-1; 7 nucleotides match TRBD1. With V trimmed by 1 base and J by 1 base, 10 bases remained unmatched. The CDR3 extends over 18 amino acids. Germline assignment: CDR1 SGHTA and CDR2 FQGNSA.

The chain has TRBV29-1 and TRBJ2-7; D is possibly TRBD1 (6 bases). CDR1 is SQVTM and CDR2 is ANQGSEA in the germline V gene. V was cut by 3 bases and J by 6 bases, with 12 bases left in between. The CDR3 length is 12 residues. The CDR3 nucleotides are TGCAGCGTTGAGGCGTCAGGGGCCGAGCAGTACTTC. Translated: CSVEASGAEQYF.

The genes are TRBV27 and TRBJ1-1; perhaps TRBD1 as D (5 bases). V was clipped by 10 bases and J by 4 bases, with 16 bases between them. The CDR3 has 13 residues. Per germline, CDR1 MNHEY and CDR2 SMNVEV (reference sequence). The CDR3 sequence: CATEKVRGTEAFF. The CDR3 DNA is TGTGCCACCGAGAAGGTTAGGGGCACTGAAGCTTTCTTT.

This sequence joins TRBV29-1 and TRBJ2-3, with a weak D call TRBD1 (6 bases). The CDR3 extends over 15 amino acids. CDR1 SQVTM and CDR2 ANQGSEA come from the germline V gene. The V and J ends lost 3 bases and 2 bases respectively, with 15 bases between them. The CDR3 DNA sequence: TGCAGCGTTGAGCGACGGACAGAGAACACAGATACGCAGTATTTT. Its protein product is CSVERRTENTDTQYF.

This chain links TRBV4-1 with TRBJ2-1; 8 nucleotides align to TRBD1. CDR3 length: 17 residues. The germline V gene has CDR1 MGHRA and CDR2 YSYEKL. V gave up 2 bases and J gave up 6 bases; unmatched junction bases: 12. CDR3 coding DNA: TGCGCCAGCAGCCAACGGGCCCACGACAGGGGAATCAATGAGCAGTTCTTC. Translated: CASSQRAHDRGINEQFF.

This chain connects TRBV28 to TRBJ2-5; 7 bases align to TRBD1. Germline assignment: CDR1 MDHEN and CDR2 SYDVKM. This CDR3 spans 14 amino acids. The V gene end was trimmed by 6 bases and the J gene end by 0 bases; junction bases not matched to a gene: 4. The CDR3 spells CASRQDRDQETQYF. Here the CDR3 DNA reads TGTGCCAGCAGACAAGACAGGGACCAAGAGACCCAGTACTTC.

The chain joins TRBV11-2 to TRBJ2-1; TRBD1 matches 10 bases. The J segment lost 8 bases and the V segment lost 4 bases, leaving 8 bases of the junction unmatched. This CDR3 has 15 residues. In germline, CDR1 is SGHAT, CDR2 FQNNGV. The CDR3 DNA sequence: TGTGCCAGCAGCTATAACCGGGACAGGGGCTATGAGCAGTTCTTC. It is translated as CASSYNRDRGYEQFF.

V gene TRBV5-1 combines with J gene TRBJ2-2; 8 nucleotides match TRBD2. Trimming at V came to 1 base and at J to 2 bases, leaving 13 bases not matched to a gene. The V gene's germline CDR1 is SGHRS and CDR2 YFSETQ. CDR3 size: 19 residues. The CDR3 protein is CASSLRSQEGLGNTGELFF. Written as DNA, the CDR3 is TGCGCCAGCAGCTTGAGGTCTCAGGAGGGACTAGGTAACACCGGGGAGCTGTTTTTT.

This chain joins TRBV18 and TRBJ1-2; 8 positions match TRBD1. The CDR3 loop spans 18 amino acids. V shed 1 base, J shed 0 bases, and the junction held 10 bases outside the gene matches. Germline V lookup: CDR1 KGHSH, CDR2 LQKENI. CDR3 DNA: TGTGCCAGCTCACCACAAAGCCCGGGACAGGCTACTAACTATGGCTACACCTTC. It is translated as CASSPQSPGQATNYGYTF.

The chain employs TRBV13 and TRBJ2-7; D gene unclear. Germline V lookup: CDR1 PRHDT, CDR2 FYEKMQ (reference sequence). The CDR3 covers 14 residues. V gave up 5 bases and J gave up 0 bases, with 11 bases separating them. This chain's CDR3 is CASSHRQSSYEQYF. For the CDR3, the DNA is TGTGCCAGCAGCCACAGACAATCCTCCTACGAGCAGTACTTC.

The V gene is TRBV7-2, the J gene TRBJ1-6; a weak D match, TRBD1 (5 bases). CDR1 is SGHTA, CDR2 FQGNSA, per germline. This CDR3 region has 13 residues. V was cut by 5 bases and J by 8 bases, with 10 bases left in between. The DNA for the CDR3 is TGTGCCAGCAGCCCTCTACAGGATTCACCCCTCCACTTT. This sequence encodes CASSPLQDSPLHF.

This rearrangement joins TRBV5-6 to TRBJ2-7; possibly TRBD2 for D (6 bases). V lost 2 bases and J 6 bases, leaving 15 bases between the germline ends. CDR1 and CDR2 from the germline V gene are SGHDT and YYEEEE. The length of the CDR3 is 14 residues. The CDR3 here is CASSLPYGGGEQYF. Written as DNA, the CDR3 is TGTGCCAGCAGCTTACCGTATGGGGGAGGCGAGCAGTACTTC.

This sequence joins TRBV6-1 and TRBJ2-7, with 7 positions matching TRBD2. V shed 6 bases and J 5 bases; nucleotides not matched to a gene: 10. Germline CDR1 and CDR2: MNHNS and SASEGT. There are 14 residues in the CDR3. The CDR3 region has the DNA TGTGCCAGCAGAGCGGGACGATATCGGGACGAGCAGTACTTC. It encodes CASRAGRYRDEQYF.

CDR3 nucleotide sequence: TGTGCCAGCAGCGTGAGTCCCGGGTACAATGAGCAGTTCTTC. It encodes CASSVSPGYNEQFF. This sequence joins TRBV9 and TRBJ2-1; D is unclear. The V end lost 2 bases, the J end lost 4 bases, and 10 bases lay between the germline ends. The CDR3 is made up of 14 amino acids. Per germline, CDR1 SGDLS and CDR2 YYNGEE.

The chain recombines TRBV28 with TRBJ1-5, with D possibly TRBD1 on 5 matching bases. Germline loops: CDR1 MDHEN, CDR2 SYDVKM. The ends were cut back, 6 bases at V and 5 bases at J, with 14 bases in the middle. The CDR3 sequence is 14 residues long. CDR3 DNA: TGTGCCAGCAGAACGGGGGAACGGTATCAGCCCCAGCATTTT. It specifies CASRTGERYQPQHF.

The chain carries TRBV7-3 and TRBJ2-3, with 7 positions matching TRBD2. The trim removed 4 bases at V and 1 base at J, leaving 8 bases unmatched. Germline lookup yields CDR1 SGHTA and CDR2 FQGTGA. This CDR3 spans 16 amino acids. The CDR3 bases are TGTGCCAGCAGCTCCGCAGCGGGGTCTGGCACAGATACGCAGTATTTT. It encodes CASSSAAGSGTDTQYF.

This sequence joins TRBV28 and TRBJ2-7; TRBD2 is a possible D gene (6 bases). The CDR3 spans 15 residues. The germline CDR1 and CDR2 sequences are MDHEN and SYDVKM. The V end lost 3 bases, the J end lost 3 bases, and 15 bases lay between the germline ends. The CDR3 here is CASSLASADIYEQYV. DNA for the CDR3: TGTGCCAGCAGTTTGGCTAGCGCGGATATCTACGAGCAGTACGTC.

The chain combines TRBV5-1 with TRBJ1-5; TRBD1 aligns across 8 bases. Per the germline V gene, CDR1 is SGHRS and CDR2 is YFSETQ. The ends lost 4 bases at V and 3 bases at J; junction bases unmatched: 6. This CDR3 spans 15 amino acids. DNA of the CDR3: TGCGCCAGCAGCCCAGGGACAGGACCCAATCAGCCCCAGCATTTT. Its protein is CASSPGTGPNQPQHF.

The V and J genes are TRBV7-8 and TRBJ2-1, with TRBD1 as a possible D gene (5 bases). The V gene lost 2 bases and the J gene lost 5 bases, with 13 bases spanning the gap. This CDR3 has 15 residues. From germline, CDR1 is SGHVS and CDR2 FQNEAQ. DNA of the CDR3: TGTGCCAGCAGCTTAATAGTCAGGGCCCACAATGAGCAGTTCTTC. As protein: CASSLIVRAHNEQFF.

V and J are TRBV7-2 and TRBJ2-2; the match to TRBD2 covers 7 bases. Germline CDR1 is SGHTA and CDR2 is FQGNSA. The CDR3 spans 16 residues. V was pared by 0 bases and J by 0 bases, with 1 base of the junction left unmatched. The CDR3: CASSLAGLANTGELFF. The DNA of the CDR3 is TGTGCCAGCAGCTTAGCAGGACTAGCGAACACCGGGGAGCTGTTTTTT.

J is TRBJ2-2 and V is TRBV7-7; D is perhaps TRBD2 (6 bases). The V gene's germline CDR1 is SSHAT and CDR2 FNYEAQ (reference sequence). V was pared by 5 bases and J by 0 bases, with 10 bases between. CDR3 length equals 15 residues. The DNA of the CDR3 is TGTGCCAGCAGCCTGGGACTCTCGAACACCGGGGAGCTGTTTTTT. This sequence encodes CASSLGLSNTGELFF.

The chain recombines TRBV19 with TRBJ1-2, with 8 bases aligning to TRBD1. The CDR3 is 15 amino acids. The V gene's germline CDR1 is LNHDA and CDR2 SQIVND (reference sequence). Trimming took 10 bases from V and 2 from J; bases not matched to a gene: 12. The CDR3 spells CATEPRTGSNYGYTF. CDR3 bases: TGTGCCACAGAACCGCGGACAGGGTCGAACTATGGCTACACCTTC.

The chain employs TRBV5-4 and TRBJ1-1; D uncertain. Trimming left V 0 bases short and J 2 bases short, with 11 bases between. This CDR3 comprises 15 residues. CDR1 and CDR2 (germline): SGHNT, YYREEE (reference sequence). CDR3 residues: CASSLGFEVNTEAFF. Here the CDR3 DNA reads TGTGCCAGCAGCTTGGGCTTCGAGGTTAACACTGAAGCTTTCTTT.

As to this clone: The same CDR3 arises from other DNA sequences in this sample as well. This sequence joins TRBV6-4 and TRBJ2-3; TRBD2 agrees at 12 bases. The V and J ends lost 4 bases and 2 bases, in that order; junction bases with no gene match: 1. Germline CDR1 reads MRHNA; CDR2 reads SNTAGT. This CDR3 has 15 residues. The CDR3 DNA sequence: TGTGCCAGCAGTGCTAGCGGGGGGGCCACAGATACGCAGTATTTT. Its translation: CASSASGGATDTQYF.

CDR3 amino acids: CASSPGLSPYEQYV. In DNA, the CDR3 is TGTGCCAGCAGCCCCGGACTTTCCCCCTACGAGCAGTACGTC. The V gene is TRBV7-8, the J gene TRBJ2-7; the D gene is possibly TRBD2 (5 bases). V was trimmed by 5 bases and J by 2 bases, leaving 13 bases between them. The V gene's germline CDR1 is SGHVS and CDR2 FQNEAQ. The CDR3 length is 14 residues.

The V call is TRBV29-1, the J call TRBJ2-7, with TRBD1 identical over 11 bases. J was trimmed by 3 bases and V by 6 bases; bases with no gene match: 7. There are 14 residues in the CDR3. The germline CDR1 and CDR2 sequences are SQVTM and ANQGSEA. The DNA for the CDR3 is TGCAGCGTCGCGGACAGGGGGCGTATCTACGAGCAGTACTTC. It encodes CSVADRGRIYEQYF.

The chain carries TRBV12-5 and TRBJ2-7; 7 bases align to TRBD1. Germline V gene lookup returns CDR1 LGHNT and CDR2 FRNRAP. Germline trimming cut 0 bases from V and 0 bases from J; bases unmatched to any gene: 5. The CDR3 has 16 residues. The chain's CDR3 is CASGLVPTGHSYEQYF. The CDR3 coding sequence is TGTGCTAGTGGTTTGGTACCGACAGGGCACTCCTACGAGCAGTACTTC. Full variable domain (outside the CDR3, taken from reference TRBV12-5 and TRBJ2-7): DARVTQTPRHKVTEMGQEVTMRCQPILGHNTVFWYRQTMMQGLELLAYFRNRAPLDDSGMPKDRFSAEMPDATLATLKIQPSEPRDSAVYFCASGLVPTGHSYEQYFGPGTRLTVT.

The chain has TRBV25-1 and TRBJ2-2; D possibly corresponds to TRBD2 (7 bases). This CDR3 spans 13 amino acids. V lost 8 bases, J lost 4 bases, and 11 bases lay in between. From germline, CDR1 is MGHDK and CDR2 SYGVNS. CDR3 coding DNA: TGTGCCAGCGGGGCGGGGGCCACCGGGGAGCTGTTTTTT. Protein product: CASGAGATGELFF.

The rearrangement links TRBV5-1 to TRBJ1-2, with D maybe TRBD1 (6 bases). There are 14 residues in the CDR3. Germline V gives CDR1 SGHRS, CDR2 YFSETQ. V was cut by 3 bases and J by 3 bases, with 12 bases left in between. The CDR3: CASSSGQYDYGYTF. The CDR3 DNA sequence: TGCGCCAGCAGCTCAGGACAGTACGACTATGGCTACACCTTC.